Detailed here is one TCR beta chain. One entry per CDR3 protein results from TCRdb running MiXCR on the RT-PCR reads. The sample includes about 680,000 distinct CDR3 sequences, around 14% seen only once; the top ten take roughly 4%. Specimen: memory CD4+ T cells from blood. The TCR comes from a female donor in good health, serving as a healthy control.

CDR3 amino acids: CASSSRRDRSGANVLTF. The CDR3 DNA is TGTGCCAGCAGCTCCCGAAGGGACAGGTCTGGGGCCAACGTCCTGACTTTC. The chain uses TRBV7-3 and TRBJ2-6; 8 bases align to TRBD1. In germline, CDR1 is SGHTA, CDR2 FQGTGA. Germline trimming cut 4 bases from V and 1 base from J; bases unmatched to any gene: 6. This CDR3 region has 17 residues. Full variable domain (outside the CDR3, taken from reference TRBV7-3 and TRBJ2-6): GAGVSQTPSNKVTEKGKYVELRCDPISGHTALYWYRQSLGQGPEFLIYFQGTGAADDSGLPNDRFFAVRPEGSVSTLKIQRTERGDSAVYLCASSSRRDRSGANVLTFGAGSRLTVL.